A single sample is the source of the 9 T cell receptor beta chains below, sequenced in a study of T-cell reconstitution after alpha-beta-depleted transplantation in children (dated by TCRdb to the mid-2010s). The library was obtained by PCR. The reads were generated on an Illumina HiSeq 2500. Molecular barcoding was employed in the preparation of TCR libraries, with unique molecular identifiers being used to normalize TCRbeta repertoire quantification. TCRdb's own reprocessing of the public reads used fastp at Q25 and MiXCR and kept productive beta chains. Here each entry gathers all rows of one CDR3 protein and keeps the most common genes and DNA. This sample is represented by about 640,000 distinct CDR3 sequences; roughly 17% of them were singletons. 0.8% to 1.1% of the sample is held by the ten biggest clonotypes. Sequences were derived from PBMCs from the stem cell graft donor, sampled from the stem cell graft. Source of these receptors: a human donor who donated a stem cell graft to a child with acute myeloid leukemia.

This clonotype showed up just a few times. The chain recombines TRBV20-1 with TRBJ2-7; D is ambiguous. Trimming took off 5 bases at V and 6 bases at J, with 11 bases between the two ends. The CDR3 totals 11 residues. CDR1 DFQATT and CDR2 SNEGSKA come from the germline V gene (reference sequence). Here the CDR3 DNA reads TGCAGTGCTTACATGCACATCGAGCAGTACGTC. Its protein product is CSAYMHIEQYV.

The CDR3 spells CASSLGNRRGEQYF. The CDR3 bases are TGTGCCAGCAGCTTAGGAAACCGCCGGGGGGAGCAGTACTTC. This sequence joins TRBV11-2 and TRBJ2-7; perhaps TRBD2 as D (6 bases). Germline V gene data show CDR1 as SGHAT and CDR2 as FQNNGV. V was trimmed by 1 base and J by 7 bases, leaving 14 bases between them. The CDR3 length is 14 residues.

At least ten counts were recorded for this clonotype. The CDR3 loop reads CASGPRYAGGADTQYF. The DNA of the CDR3 is TGTGCCAGCGGGCCTCGGTACGCGGGGGGGGCGGATACGCAGTATTTT. The V and J genes are TRBV6-5 and TRBJ2-3; 9 positions agree with TRBD2. This CDR3 has 16 amino acids. Germline lookup yields CDR1 MNHEY and CDR2 SVGAGI. J was trimmed by 6 bases and V by 8 bases; bases with no gene match: 15.

This clonotype was recorded at least ten times. Here the CDR3 reads CSATSVLAGGAGNQPQHF. The CDR3 DNA sequence: TGCAGTGCTACGAGTGTCTTGGCAGGGGGCGCGGGCAATCAGCCCCAGCATTTT. The rearrangement uses TRBV20-1 and TRBJ1-5, with 8 bases aligning to TRBD1. In germline, CDR1 is DFQATT, CDR2 SNEGSKA (reference sequence). The CDR3 extends over 18 amino acids. The V and J ends lost 4 bases and 2 bases, in that order; junction bases with no gene match: 16.

This clonotype was detected ten times or more. The J gene is TRBJ2-3, the V gene TRBV6-5; D is perhaps TRBD1 or TRBD2 (6 bases each). The CDR3 has 14 residues. Germline V gene lookup returns CDR1 MNHEY and CDR2 SVGAGI. Trimming cost V 4 bases and J 5 bases, with 13 bases left between them. The CDR3 nucleotides are TGTGCCAGCAGTTCCCTAAGGGGGGAAGATACGCAGTATTTT. Amino acids: CASSSLRGEDTQYF.

The table lists this clonotype with many counts. The chain combines TRBV6-2 or TRBV6-3 with TRBJ1-1, with D possibly matching TRBD1 (5 bases). Germline-derived CDR1 and CDR2 are MNHEY and SVGEGT. V lost 6 bases to trimming and J lost 0 bases, with 17 bases between them. The CDR3 runs 16 residues. CDR3 DNA: TGTGCCAGCAGCCCTCAAACGGGACTTCTGAACACTGAAGCTTTCTTT. It codes for CASSPQTGLLNTEAFF.

This chain uses TRBV5-1 with TRBJ2-3, with 7 positions matching TRBD2. Germline V gene lookup returns CDR1 SGHRS and CDR2 YFSETQ. The V and J ends lost 2 bases and 0 bases, in that order; junction bases with no gene match: 6. The length of the CDR3 is 16 residues. The CDR3 region is CASSFGEGGSTDTQYF. For the CDR3, the DNA is TGCGCCAGCAGCTTTGGTGAGGGAGGGAGCACAGATACGCAGTATTTT.

This clonotype was seen repeatedly, ten times or more. This rearrangement joins TRBV20-1 to TRBJ2-1; a weak D match, TRBD1 (5 bases). The V end was cut by 5 bases, the J end by 5 bases, with 16 bases between. There are 14 residues in the CDR3. Germline-derived CDR1 and CDR2 are DFQATT and SNEGSKA (reference sequence). The DNA for the CDR3 is TGCAGTGCTTGTAAAGCAACAGGCAACAATGAGCAGTTCTTC. It encodes CSACKATGNNEQFF.

This clonotype showed up many times. J is TRBJ2-7 and V is TRBV20-1, with 9 positions matching TRBD1. Germline trimming cut 4 bases from V and 11 bases from J; bases unmatched to any gene: 12. CDR1 is DFQATT, CDR2 SNEGSKA, per germline (reference sequence). The length of the CDR3 is 13 residues. The chain's CDR3 is CSAIRQGVSRKYF. CDR3 nucleotides: TGCAGTGCTATCCGACAGGGGGTCAGTAGGAAGTACTTC.